This T cell receptor beta chain was sequenced for a study of blood T cell repertoires in COVID-19. Across the study: Sources were T cells, B-cell-depleted T cells, or PBMCs; the material itself was cDNA or gDNA.

This table comes from immunoSEQ multiplex PCR, and its TCRdb copy is limited to in-frame clones, with some not included. The sample holds hundreds of thousands of clones, roughly 90% seen once. Germline assignment: CDR1 GTSNPN and CDR2 SVGIG (reference sequence). Germline trimming cut 1 base from V and 9 bases from J; bases unmatched to any gene: 7. The CDR3 covers 14 residues. V and J are TRBV30 and TRBJ1-5, with 9 positions matching TRBD1. The receptor was isolated from a woman in her 30s with acute or convalescent COVID-19. Sequences were obtained from peripheral blood. The CDR3 region is CAWSADRGNGPQHF. The CDR3 nucleotides read TGTGCCTGGAGTGCTGACAGGGGGAATGGGCCCCAGCATTTT.